The 17 T cell receptor beta chains in this list originate from one sample, sequenced in a study of blood T cell repertoires in COVID-19. Using immunoSEQ multiplex PCR, the repertoire was profiled, and TCRdb retains in-frame clones only, with some absent. The sample comprises some 130,000 clones, almost 80% of which are singletons, and about a tenth rests with the top ten. The material sequenced was peripheral blood. The receptors stem from a man in his sixties who had recovered from COVID-19.

The J gene is TRBJ2-3, the V gene TRBV6-2 or TRBV6-3; no reliable D call. This CDR3 is 16 amino acids long. Germline CDR1 and CDR2: MNHEY and SVGEGT. The germline V and J ends were trimmed by 0 bases and 0 bases, with 10 bases remaining between them. In DNA, the CDR3 is TGTGCCAGCAGTTACTCGAACCTGAGGAGCACAGATACGCAGTATTTT. This encodes CASSYSNLRSTDTQYF.

CDR3 nucleotides: TGTGCCAGTAGTCGGGACCAGATACAGGGCTATGAGCAGTTCTTC. Translation gives CASSRDQIQGYEQFF. This chain connects TRBV19 to TRBJ2-1; maybe TRBD1 (6 bases). Germline-derived CDR1 and CDR2 are LNHDA and SQIVND (reference sequence). Trimming pared 5 bases from V and 8 bases from J, leaving 19 bases between. CDR3 size: 15 residues.

The chain recombines TRBV19 with TRBJ2-3; TRBD1 agrees at 8 bases. With V trimmed by 10 bases and J by 1 base, 10 bases remained unmatched. Germline loops: CDR1 LNHDA, CDR2 SQIVND (reference sequence). The CDR3 sequence is 15 residues long. The CDR3 sequence is CATSGGAAGTDTQYF. CDR3 DNA: TGTGCCACCTCAGGGGGCGCCGCGGGCACAGATACGCAGTATTTT.

The chain links TRBV30 to TRBJ1-6, with a weak D call TRBD1 (5 bases). Germline V gene lookup returns CDR1 GTSNPN and CDR2 SVGIG (reference sequence). The germline V and J ends were trimmed by 5 bases and 6 bases, with 11 bases remaining between them. The CDR3 spans 13 residues. CDR3 sequence: CAWCGGGNSPLHF. CDR3 in DNA: TGTGCCTGGTGCGGGGGGGGTAATTCACCCCTCCACTTT.

The chain has TRBV24-1 and TRBJ2-3; TRBD2 matches 11 bases. The CDR3 contains 14 residues. The germline V gene encodes CDR1 KGHDR and CDR2 SFDVKD. The V and J ends lost 6 bases and 3 bases, in that order; junction bases with no gene match: 1. CDR3 sequence: CATSWTSGTDTQYF. CDR3 DNA sequence: TGTGCCACCAGTTGGACTAGCGGGACAGATACGCAGTATTTT.

The chain links TRBV5-4 to TRBJ2-1; 7 nucleotides match TRBD1. Germline-derived CDR1 and CDR2 are SGHNT and YYREEE (reference sequence). The ends lost 4 bases at V and 12 bases at J; junction bases unmatched: 10. This CDR3 comprises 13 residues. The CDR3 nucleotides read TGTGCCAGCAGCCTTCAGGGGGTAAGATGGCAGTTCTTC. Translation gives CASSLQGVRWQFF. Together with reference TRBV5-4 and TRBJ2-1, the CDR3 gives the full variable domain: ETGVTQSPTHLIKTRGQQVTLRCSSQSGHNTVSWYQQALGQGPQFIFQYYREEENGRGNFPPRFSGLQFPNYSSELNVNALELDDSALYLCASSLQGVRWQFFGPGTRLTVL.

The chain couples TRBV14 to TRBJ2-2; D remains ambiguous. Per germline, CDR1 SGHDN and CDR2 FVKESK. V lost 4 bases to trimming and J lost 6 bases, with 9 bases between them. The CDR3 consists of 13 residues. This CDR3 is CASSLGRPGELFF. DNA for the CDR3: TGTGCCAGCAGCCTAGGCAGGCCCGGGGAGCTGTTTTTT.

This chain joins TRBV5-4 and TRBJ2-7, with 10 bases identical to TRBD1. The V gene's germline CDR1 is SGHNT and CDR2 YYREEE (reference sequence). CDR3 length equals 18 residues. J gave up 2 bases and V 2 bases, and 13 bases lay outside the gene matches. Here the CDR3 DNA reads TGTGCCAGCAGCTTCTCCGACAGGGGGCAAGTTCGAGCCTACGAGCAGTACTTC. Translating it yields CASSFSDRGQVRAYEQYF.

The chain uses TRBV2 and TRBJ2-5; D unclear. CDR1 is SNHLY and CDR2 is FYNNEI in the germline V gene. The CDR3 totals 12 residues. V shed 2 bases and J shed 5 bases, with 6 bases lying between them. CDR3 bases: TGTGCCAGCAGTGAACTCCGTGAGACCCAGTACTTC. Residues: CASSELRETQYF.

The chain is built from TRBV7-2 and TRBJ2-2, with TRBD2 matching 8 bases. J gave up 5 bases and V 7 bases, and 6 bases lay outside the gene matches. Germline V gene data show CDR1 as SGHTA and CDR2 as FQGNSA. The CDR3 totals 14 residues. CDR3 region: CASNPGLETGELFF. Written as DNA, the CDR3 is TGTGCCAGCAACCCGGGACTAGAGACCGGGGAGCTGTTTTTT.

This chain uses TRBV4-3 with TRBJ2-1, with 9 bases matching TRBD1. The length of the CDR3 is 16 residues. With V trimmed by 4 bases and J by 6 bases, 10 bases remained unmatched. Germline CDR1 LGHNA, CDR2 YSLEER. The chain's CDR3 is CASSRELQGAINEQFF. The DNA of the CDR3 is TGCGCCAGCAGCCGAGAATTACAGGGGGCGATCAATGAGCAGTTCTTC.

The genes are TRBV4-3 and TRBJ1-2; no clear D gene. V was clipped by 0 bases and J by 2 bases, with 7 bases between them. CDR1 is LGHNA and CDR2 is YSLEER in the germline V gene. CDR3 length: 14 amino acids. CDR3 nucleotide sequence: TGCGCCAGCAGCCAAGAACAGCTGAACTATGGCTACACCTTC. Translating gives CASSQEQLNYGYTF.

This clone was seen many times. This same CDR3 is encoded by further DNA sequences in the sample. The chain uses TRBV3-1 (or the pseudogene TRBV3-2) and TRBJ2-2; 10 nucleotides align to TRBD2. The length of the CDR3 is 16 residues. Germline V gene sequence: CDR1 LGHDT, CDR2 YNNKEL (reference sequence). Unmatched junction bases numbered 12, after V lost 7 bases and J lost 7 bases. The CDR3 here is CASTQRSGRAVGELFF. The CDR3 DNA sequence: TGTGCCAGCACCCAGCGGAGCGGGAGGGCCGTCGGGGAGCTGTTTTTT.

On this clone: The missing conserved phenylalanine or tryptophan at the end of this CDR3 makes a read error likely. The DNA is omitted, as the CDR3 cannot be located on it reliably, and the CDR3 follows TCRdb's listing. V usage is TRBV14 and J usage is TRBJ1-2. A total of 12 residues make up the CDR3, ends included. CDR1 and CDR2 (germline): SGHDN, FVKESK. CDR3 sequence: CASSQAGTPSSL.

The table lists this clone with a few counts. The rearrangement joins TRBV29-1 to TRBJ2-3; D is perhaps TRBD2 (5 bases). This CDR3 is built from 15 residues. Trimming pared 1 base from V and 4 bases from J, leaving 15 bases between. The germline CDR1 and CDR2 sequences are SQVTM and ANQGSEA. CDR3 sequence: CSVEGSSPVPDTQYF. CDR3 bases: TGCAGCGTTGAAGGCTCTAGCCCTGTTCCAGATACGCAGTATTTT.

This chain joins TRBV7-2 and TRBJ2-1, with D possibly being TRBD2 (5 bases). V was clipped by 1 base and J by 6 bases, with 7 bases between them. The CDR3 spans 13 residues. Germline V gene data show CDR1 as SGHTA and CDR2 as FQGNSA. DNA of the CDR3: TGTGCCAGCAGCTTAGTGGCGGGCAATGAGCAGTTCTTC. It yields the protein CASSLVAGNEQFF.

Turning to this clone: Compared with germline, one end of the junction differs, possibly owing to a read error. The chain employs TRBV7-2 and TRBJ2-7; 8 bases are a match to TRBD2. The CDR3 runs to 14 residues. Germline V lookup: CDR1 SGHTA, CDR2 FQGNSA. In DNA form, the CDR3 reads TGTGCCAGCAGCTTAAGGACTAGCTCCCACGAGCAGTACTTC. Residues: CASSLRTSSHEQYF. The full variable domain, its missing parts supplied by reference TRBV7-2 and TRBJ2-7, is GAGVSQSPSNKVTEKGKDVELRCDPISGHTALYWYRQSLGQGLEFLIYFQGNSAPDKSGLPSDRFSAERTGGSVSTLTIQRTQQEDSAVYLCASSLRTSSHEQYFGPGTRLTVT.